The present T cell receptor (beta chain) was sequenced within a study of T cell responses to AZD1222 COVID-19 vaccine. Study in general: Second doses were pooled across both intervals (about 4 or about 12 weeks).

Details on this clone: Its antigen is as yet unknown.

Findings of the study overall: Spike-wide vaccine-associated CD4 TCRs dominated at 160-218 and 743-854. Two doses of AZD1222 preceded a rise in Spike-specific TCR breadth and depth. Females made up more of the donors, who were largely white British, and clonal diversity may have come out too low.

Libraries were prepared by immunoSEQ multiplex PCR; TCRdb keeps only in-frame clonotypes and omits some of them. The table lists fewer than 120,000 clones, roughly 85% of them singletons, with 3.2% in the top ten. The sequencing used peripheral blood, collected on day 0 of AZD1222 vaccination. The sequence derives from an adult in good health.

CDR3 region: CASSSPYEQYF. CDR3 bases: TGTGCCAGCAGTTCCCCCTACGAGCAGTACTTC. The V and J genes are TRBV12-3 or TRBV12-4 and TRBJ2-7; D not resolved. The CDR3 has 11 residues. Trimming cost V 4 bases and J 2 bases, with 3 bases left between them.